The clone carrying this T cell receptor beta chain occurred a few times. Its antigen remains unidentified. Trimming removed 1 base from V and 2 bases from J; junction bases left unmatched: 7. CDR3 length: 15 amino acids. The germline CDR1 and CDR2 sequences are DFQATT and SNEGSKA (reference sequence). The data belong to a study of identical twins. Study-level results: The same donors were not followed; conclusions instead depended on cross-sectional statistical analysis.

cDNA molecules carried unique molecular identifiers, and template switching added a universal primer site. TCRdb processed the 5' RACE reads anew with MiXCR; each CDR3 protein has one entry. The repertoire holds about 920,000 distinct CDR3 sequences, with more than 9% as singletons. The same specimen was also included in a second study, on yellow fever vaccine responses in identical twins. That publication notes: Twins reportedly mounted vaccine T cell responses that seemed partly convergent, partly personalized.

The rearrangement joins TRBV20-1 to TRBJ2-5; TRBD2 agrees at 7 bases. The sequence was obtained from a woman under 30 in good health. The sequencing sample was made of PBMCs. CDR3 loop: CSARVAGVGQETQYF. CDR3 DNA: TGCAGTGCTAGAGTCGCGGGAGTGGGGCAAGAGACCCAGTACTTC.